This TCR beta chain was sequenced for a study of blood T cell repertoires in COVID-19. Per the authors' pipeline: Reference gene primer amplification in the assay estimated nucleated cell counts. The table came from immunoSEQ multiplex PCR; TCRdb's copy has only in-frame clones and leaves some out. Clone size and the V and J calls come from that table; the DNA yielded D and trimming. The data show about 100,000 clones, around 88% seen once. Trimming stripped 6 bases from V and 4 bases from J, with 16 bases between. The CDR3 contains 15 residues. Germline assignment: CDR1 SGHTA and CDR2 FQGNSA. The clonotype comes from a human donor in a cohort sampled during active COVID-19. Sequences were obtained from peripheral blood. The J gene is TRBJ1-5, the V gene TRBV7-2; a weak D match, TRBD1 (6 bases). For the CDR3, the DNA is TGTGCCAGCAGTCGCCAACAGGGATGGAATCAGCCCCAGCATTTT. Protein product: CASSRQQGWNQPQHF.